The next 10 T cell receptor beta chains were all read from a single sample in a study of T cell repertoires in cytomegalovirus infection. MiXCR was run by TCRdb on the reads, yielding one entry per CDR3 protein. The sample consists of 600,000 to 800,000 distinct CDR3 sequences, 20% to 25% of them appearing once. Sequences were obtained from CD8+ T cells from PBMCs. These receptors all come from a human donor in good health (CMV status not recorded). Some clones in this sample may be carry-over from other donors' samples.

The CDR3 loop reads CASSQGWEISYGYTF. The CDR3 nucleotides read TGCGCCAGCAGCCAAGGCTGGGAAATTTCCTATGGCTACACCTTC. The V call is TRBV4-1, the J call TRBJ1-2; D unclear. The CDR3 covers 15 residues. V lost 1 base to trimming and J lost 4 bases, with 13 bases between them. Germline V CDR1 and CDR2: MGHRA, YSYEKL.

This clonotype was seen a handful of times. Germline is not matched at one junction end, which may reflect a read error. The chain recombines TRBV4-1 with TRBJ1-2, with D hard to call. Germline V gene sequence: CDR1 MGHRA, CDR2 YSYEKL. This CDR3 is 13 amino acids long. CDR3 DNA sequence: TGTGCCAGCAGCTACAAGAGCGGGGATGGCTACACCTTC. As protein: CASSYKSGDGYTF.

This clonotype was observed a handful of times. The chain couples TRBV5-1 to TRBJ1-6, with TRBD1 matching over 7 bases. Germline values: CDR1 SGHRS, CDR2 YFSETQ. V lost 4 bases, J lost 6 bases, and 4 bases stayed unmatched. This CDR3 comprises 14 residues. CDR3 coding DNA: TGCGCCAGCAGCGTCGGGACAGCTAATTCACCCCTCCACTTT. Translated, it gives CASSVGTANSPLHF.

The CDR3 spells CSARATGTEPNEKLFF. The CDR3 DNA is TGCAGTGCTAGAGCCACGGGGACCGAGCCAAATGAAAAACTGTTTTTT. The chain is built from TRBV20-1 and TRBJ1-4, with D perhaps TRBD1 (5 bases). Trimming took off 1 base at V and 5 bases at J, with 17 bases between the two ends. The CDR3 is made up of 16 amino acids. Germline lookup yields CDR1 DFQATT and CDR2 SNEGSKA (reference sequence).

This clonotype was seen repeatedly, ten times or more. J is TRBJ1-2 and V is TRBV7-6; unclear D gene. The CDR3 spans 15 residues. Germline CDR1 reads SGHVS; CDR2 reads FNYEAQ. Between the trimmed V and J ends, which lost 4 bases and 7 bases, there was a span of 19 bases. In DNA form, the CDR3 reads TGTGCCAGCAGCTCAGAAGGGTACGGACTAGGTGGCTACACCTTC. Amino acids: CASSSEGYGLGGYTF.

This clonotype was recorded a few times. The CDR3 reads CASRKGSPLHF. CDR3 coding DNA: TGTGCCAGCAGGAAGGGATCACCCCTCCACTTT. The rearrangement uses TRBV28 and TRBJ1-6; the D is unclear. The germline gives CDR1 MDHEN, CDR2 SYDVKM. The germline V and J ends were trimmed by 6 bases and 10 bases, with 7 bases remaining between them. This CDR3 spans 11 amino acids.

As regards this clonotype: This may be a read error, as it is one base from a much larger clone. The V gene is TRBV7-6, the J gene TRBJ2-2, with D hard to call. Germline assignment: CDR1 SGHVS and CDR2 FNYEAQ. This CDR3 comprises 12 residues. CDR3 sequence reads: CAGSRSTGELFF. The CDR3 DNA follows: TGTGCCGGCAGCCGTAGTACCGGGGAGCTGTTTTTT.

This clonotype was seen ten or more times. The J gene is TRBJ2-1, the V gene TRBV7-2; D gene ambiguous. This CDR3 spans 12 amino acids. Germline values: CDR1 SGHTA, CDR2 FQGNSA. Trimming removed 1 base at V and 8 bases at J, with 6 bases between. The CDR3 region is CASSLGGYEQFF. CDR3 sequence (DNA): TGTGCCAGCAGCTTAGGGGGTTATGAGCAGTTCTTC. Based on the CDR3 plus reference TRBV7-2 and TRBJ2-1, the full variable domain is GAGVSQSPSNKVTEKGKDVELRCDPISGHTALYWYRQSLGQGLEFLIYFQGNSAPDKSGLPSDRFSAERTGGSVSTLTIQRTQQEDSAVYLCASSLGGYEQFFGPGTRLTVL.

This clonotype appeared a few times. The rearrangement links TRBV9 to TRBJ2-2; D possibly corresponds to TRBD2 (5 bases). V was cut by 0 bases and J by 6 bases, with 9 bases left in between. This CDR3 is 14 amino acids long. Germline CDR1 SGDLS, CDR2 YYNGEE. The chain's CDR3 is CASSVEEAPGELFF. The CDR3 DNA reads TGTGCCAGCAGCGTAGAGGAGGCTCCCGGGGAGCTGTTTTTT. The whole variable domain, remainder taken from reference TRBV9 and TRBJ2-2, is DSGVTQTPKHLITATGQRVTLRCSPRSGDLSVYWYQQSLDQGLQFLIQYYNGEERAKGNILERFSAQQFPDLHSELNLSSLELGDSALYFCASSVEEAPGELFFGEGSRLTVL.

V gene TRBV7-9 combines with J gene TRBJ2-6; a weak D match, TRBD1 (5 bases). V lost 1 base to trimming and J lost 2 bases, with 12 bases between them. Germline values: CDR1 SEHNR, CDR2 FQNEAQ (reference sequence). The CDR3 length is 17 residues. For the CDR3, the DNA is TGTGCCAGCAGCTTAGGCCCAGGGTCGCCTGGGGCCAACGTCCTGACTTTC. This sequence encodes CASSLGPGSPGANVLTF.